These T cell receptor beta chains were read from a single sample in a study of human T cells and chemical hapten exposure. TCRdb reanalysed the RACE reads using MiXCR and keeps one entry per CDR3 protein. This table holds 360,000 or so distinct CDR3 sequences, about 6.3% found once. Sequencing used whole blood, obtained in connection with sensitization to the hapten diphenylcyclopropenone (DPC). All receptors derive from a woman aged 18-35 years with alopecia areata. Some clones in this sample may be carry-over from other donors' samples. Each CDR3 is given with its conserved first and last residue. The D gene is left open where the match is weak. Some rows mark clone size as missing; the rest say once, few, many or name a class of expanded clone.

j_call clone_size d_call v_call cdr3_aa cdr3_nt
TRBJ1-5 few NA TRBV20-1 CSASPAPAGNQPQHF TGCAGTGCTAGCCCCGCGCCCGCAGGCAATCAGCCCCAGCATTTT
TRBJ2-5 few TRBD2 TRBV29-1 CSVTSGGHQETQYF TGCAGCGTCACTAGCGGGGGCCATCAAGAGACCCAGTACTTC
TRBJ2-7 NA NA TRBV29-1 CSALGVRPYEQYF TGCAGCGCCCTGGGGGTAAGGCCCTACGAGCAGTACTTC
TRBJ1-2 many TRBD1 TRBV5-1 CASSSTGDADYGYTF TGCGCCAGCAGCTCAACAGGGGATGCTGACTATGGCTACACCTTC
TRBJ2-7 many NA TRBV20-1 CSARWQTTYEQYF TGCAGTGCTAGGTGGCAGACCACCTACGAGCAGTACTTC
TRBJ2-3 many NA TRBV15 CATSRGVDTTDTQYF TGTGCCACCAGCAGGGGGGTCGATACTACAGATACGCAGTATTTT
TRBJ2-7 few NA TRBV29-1 CSVVFRLQGEQYF TGCAGCGTTGTTTTCCGCCTCCAGGGAGAGCAGTACTTC
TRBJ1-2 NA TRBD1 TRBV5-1 CASSFTGTGNGYTF TGCGCCAGCAGCTTTACCGGGACAGGGAATGGCTACACCTTC
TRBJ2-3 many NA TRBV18 CASSPRPTDTQYF TGTGCCAGCTCACCACGGCCGACAGATACGCAGTATTTT
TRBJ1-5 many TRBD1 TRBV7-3 CASSLRGLDREPPCACNQPQHF TGTGCCAGCAGCTTAAGGGGGTTAGACAGGGAGCCCCCCTGCGCCTGCAATCAGCCCCAGCATTTT
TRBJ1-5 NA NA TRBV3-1 CASSQKTQYQPQHF TGTGCCAGCAGCCAAAAAACACAGTATCAGCCCCAGCATTTT
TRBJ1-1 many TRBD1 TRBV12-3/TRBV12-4 CAIMEGAWNTEAFF TGTGCCATCATGGAGGGGGCGTGGAACACTGAAGCTTTCTTT
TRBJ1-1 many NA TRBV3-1 CASSSPPGHTEAFF TGTGCCAGCAGTTCTCCCCCGGGGCACACTGAAGCTTTCTTT
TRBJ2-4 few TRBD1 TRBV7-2 CASSSTGTAAKNIQYF TGTGCCAGCAGCTCGACCGGGACAGCTGCCAAAAACATTCAGTACTTC
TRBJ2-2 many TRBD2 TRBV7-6 CASSLEASGGTTGELFF TGTGCCAGCAGCTTAGAGGCTAGCGGGGGGACCACCGGGGAGCTGTTTTTT
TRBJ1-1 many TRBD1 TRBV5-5 CASSVNPGGPEAFF TGTGCCAGCAGCGTTAACCCAGGGGGCCCTGAAGCTTTCTTT
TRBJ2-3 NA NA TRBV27 CASSSPLGRENTDTQYF TGTGCCAGCAGTTCCCCATTGGGCCGAGAGAACACAGATACGCAGTATTTT
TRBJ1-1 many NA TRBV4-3 CASSQGYREAFF TGCGCCAGCAGCCAAGGATACCGTGAAGCTTTCTTT
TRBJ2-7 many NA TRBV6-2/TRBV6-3 CASRDSSYEQYF TGTGCCAGCAGAGACAGCTCCTACGAGCAGTACTTC
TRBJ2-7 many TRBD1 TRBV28 CASSSTGGETYEQYF TGTGCCAGCAGTTCCACAGGGGGTGAAACCTACGAGCAGTACTTC
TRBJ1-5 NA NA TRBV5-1 CASSLGEGVQPQHF TGCGCCAGCAGCTTGGGTGAGGGTGTCCAGCCCCAGCATTTT
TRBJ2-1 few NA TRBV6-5 CASSSSSLGRGEQFF TGTGCCAGCAGTTCATCCTCCCTCGGACGCGGTGAGCAGTTCTTC
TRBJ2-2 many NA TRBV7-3 CASTTKPAGELFF TGTGCCAGCACCACTAAACCGGCCGGGGAGCTGTTTTTT
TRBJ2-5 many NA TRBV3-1 CASSPRFTTRTQETQYF TGTGCCAGCAGTCCTCGATTCACAACCCGGACGCAAGAGACCCAGTACTTC
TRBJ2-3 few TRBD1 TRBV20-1 CSASGQAFHTQYF TGCAGTGCTAGCGGACAGGCTTTCCATACGCAGTATTTT
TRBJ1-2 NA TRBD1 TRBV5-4 CASSLFTGGYGYTF TGTGCCAGCAGCTTGTTTACAGGGGGCTATGGCTACACCTTC
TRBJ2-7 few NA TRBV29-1 CSVYEQYF TGCAGCGTTTACGAGCAGTACTTC
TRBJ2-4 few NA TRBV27 CASSSLRAKNIQYF TGTGCCAGCTCATCTTTGCGGGCCAAAAACATTCAGTACTTC
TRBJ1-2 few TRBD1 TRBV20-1 CSASTGDSDGYTF TGCAGTGCTAGCACAGGGGATTCTGATGGCTACACCTTC
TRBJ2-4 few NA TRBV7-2 CASSASPTMPQSIQYF TGTGCCAGCAGCGCAAGTCCTACGATGCCCCAAAGCATTCAGTACTTC
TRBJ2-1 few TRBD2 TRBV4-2 CASSQDLSGGAREQFF TGTGCCAGCAGCCAAGATCTTAGCGGGGGGGCTCGCGAGCAGTTCTTC
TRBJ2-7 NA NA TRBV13 CASSLGLVSSYEQYF TGTGCCAGCAGCTTAGGACTAGTCAGCTCCTACGAGCAGTACTTC
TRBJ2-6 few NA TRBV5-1 CASLDSSGANVLTF TGCGCCAGCCTTGACAGCTCTGGGGCCAACGTCCTGACTTTC
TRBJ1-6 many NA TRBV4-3 CASSPGEWGNSPLHF TGCGCCAGCAGCCCAGGGGAATGGGGAAATTCACCCCTCCACTTT
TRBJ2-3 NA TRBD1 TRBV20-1 CSADHNAGQGITNTQYF TGCAGTGCTGACCACAATGCGGGACAGGGTATTACGAATACGCAGTATTTT
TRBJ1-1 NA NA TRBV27 CASSSIRGKTKAFF TGTGCCAGCAGTTCTATCAGGGGAAAGACTAAAGCTTTCTTT